The rows below give T cell receptor beta chains drawn from one sample of a study of control samples from healthy donors and cancer patients. TCRdb's copy holds only in-frame clones and misses some; the assay was immunoSEQ multiplex PCR. The sample yields fewer than 120,000 clones, around 87% seen once. The source material was PBMCs. All receptors derive from a woman in her fifties or sixties with lung cancer. Both conserved end residues are part of each CDR3. Only part of the rows carry a size: once, few, many, or a class if the clone is expanded.

CDR3aa	v_gene	j_gene	abundance
CASTRGGFWDTEAFF	TRBV6-5	TRBJ1-1	NA
CASSVASSGGADTGELFF	TRBV9	TRBJ2-2	NA
CASSYDNTGTGGRDFNEQFF	TRBV6-2/TRBV6-3	TRBJ2-1	NA
CASSLGTGQETQYF	TRBV7-9	TRBJ2-5	NA
CASSLAGEYNEQFF	TRBV7-2	TRBJ2-1	NA
CASTPDRVMAEAFF	TRBV6-5	TRBJ1-1	NA
CASSLEQIGVDEQFF	TRBV5-4	TRBJ2-1	NA
CASSAQGYGYTF	TRBV19	TRBJ1-2	NA
CASSLGMSLNTEAFF	TRBV5-6	TRBJ1-1	once
CASSYGATINTGELFF	TRBV6-6	TRBJ2-2	once
CASSLRGYGEAFF	TRBV12-3/TRBV12-4	TRBJ1-1	NA
CASSSSGIGRIFSGNTIYF	TRBV28	TRBJ1-3	NA
CASSLTNPGAGTGELFF	TRBV7-9	TRBJ2-2	NA
CASSQGVTGTYEQYF	TRBV3-1/TRBV3-2	TRBJ2-7	once
CASSQDYARSNYGYTF	TRBV3-1/TRBV3-2	TRBJ1-2	NA
CASTQGRVLALQAFF	TRBV7-8	TRBJ1-1	NA
CASAQPGNYGYTF	TRBV9	TRBJ1-2	NA
CASSQAGLRYGYTF	TRBV4-1	TRBJ1-2	NA
CASSEAGTGNYNEQFF	TRBV2	TRBJ2-1	NA
CASSTGQGTEQYF	TRBV7-2	TRBJ2-7	few
CASNSEIWTGGSFNYGYTF	TRBV7-3	TRBJ1-2	once
CASSEQGNTEAFF	TRBV2	TRBJ1-1	once
CASSRTDLNTEAFF	TRBV14	TRBJ1-1	NA
CASSGEVAGRPDTQYF	TRBV9	TRBJ2-3	NA
CASSVDVSGANVLTF	TRBV9	TRBJ2-6	once
CAWSVGGDQPQHF	TRBV30	TRBJ1-5	NA
CASSLNPAGLYEQYF	TRBV7-2	TRBJ2-7	NA
CASSQNGQGGNTEAFF	TRBV4-1	TRBJ1-1	NA
CASSLGSGGPDTQYF	TRBV5-6	TRBJ2-3	NA
CASSPLTGQASYTEAFF	TRBV7-9	TRBJ1-1	NA